This T cell receptor (beta chain) appears in the sequencing data of a study of CD8+ T cells in alopecia areata. General study findings and limits: Mice gave a clearer picture of TCR sharing than patients did, possibly for HLA-related reasons.

The V and J ends lost 3 bases and 2 bases, in that order; junction bases with no gene match: 6. The V gene's germline CDR1 is GTSNPN and CDR2 SVGIG (reference sequence). CDR3 length: 14 amino acids. TCR sequencing used cDNA made by reverse transcription of extracted RNA. Clones were sequenced by immunoSEQ multiplex PCR, and TCRdb holds only the in-frame ones, with some missing. This table holds more than 90,000 clones, 30% to 40% found once. In its sample, this clone was seen once. Antigen specificity is unknown. The V and J genes are TRBV30 and TRBJ1-2, with 7 nucleotides matching TRBD1. This receptor was taken from a human donor with alopecia areata. Sequencing used CD4+ T cells sorted from blood. CDR3 region: CAWSPRQGNYGYTF. For the CDR3, the DNA is TGTGCCTGGAGCCCCCGACAGGGAAACTATGGCTACACCTTC.